In its sample, the clone carrying this T cell receptor (beta chain) was seen a few times. Its antigen is still unknown. The data were taken from a study of cytomegalovirus exposure and HLA in healthy donors. Study-wide background: Of the donors genotyped, about 390 in all, around 76% fell in the Caucasian-associated ancestry cluster.

Study conclusions and caveats: The majority of TCR sequences were rare, yet some public TCRs appeared in many donors.

13 Jbeta primers and 60 Vbeta primers were used for the PCR. Data came from immunoSEQ multiplex PCR; TCRdb stores just in-frame clones and leaves some out. The sample shows approximately 69,000 clones, about 70% of them seen only once. This CDR3 is 13 amino acids long. The V gene's germline CDR1 is SGDLS and CDR2 YYNGEE. Trimming took 3 bases from V and 9 from J; bases not matched to a gene: 6. This sequence joins TRBV9 and TRBJ1-1, with 9 positions matching TRBD1. The sequencing sample was made of PBMCs. This sequence originates from a woman aged 30 to 39 in good health and CMV-seropositive. The chain's CDR3 is CASSATGTGKAFF. The DNA for the CDR3 is TGTGCCAGCAGCGCGACCGGGACAGGGAAAGCTTTCTTT.